This T cell receptor (beta chain) was identified in a study of neurological immune-mediated disorders. This clonotype was detected ten times or more. Via MiXCR, TCRdb re-called the 5' RACE reads, giving one row per CDR3 protein. Altogether approximately 43,000 distinct CDR3 sequences are present, 2% to 2.5% being singletons, with the ten largest covering 9% to 15%. The CDR3 spans 16 residues. Trimming removed 0 bases from V and 9 bases from J, with 19 bases in between. Looked up from germline, CDR1 is LGHNA and CDR2 is YNFKEQ. The material sequenced was PBMCs. The V gene is TRBV4-2, the J gene TRBJ2-3; possibly TRBD1 or TRBD2 for D (5 bases each). This clonotype originated in a man in his thirties or forties with multiple sclerosis. The CDR3 spells CASSQDPSGGPSTQYF. DNA for the CDR3: TGTGCCAGCAGCCAAGATCCTTCTGGGGGACCATCGACGCAGTATTTT.